These 16 T cell receptor beta chains were sequenced from one sample in a study of blood T cell repertoires in COVID-19. Here immunoSEQ multiplex PCR was the method, and the copy in TCRdb shows in-frame clones only, minus some. Of some 530,000 clones in the sample, around 85% were seen once. The material sequenced was peripheral blood. The receptor set was obtained from a human donor in a cohort sampled during active COVID-19.

This clone was counted at least ten times. At the DNA level, this CDR3 is encoded by other sequences in the same sample as well. The chain links TRBV18 to TRBJ1-5; 8 bases are a match to TRBD1. The CDR3 contains 14 residues. The germline gives CDR1 KGHSH, CDR2 LQKENI. V gave up 3 bases and J gave up 6 bases; unmatched junction bases: 4. The CDR3 DNA sequence: TGTGCCAGCTCACCGACAGGGGCGGTTCAGCCCCAGCATTTT. Amino acids: CASSPTGAVQPQHF.

The chain couples TRBV28 to TRBJ2-7; D ambiguous. Trimming cost V 7 bases and J 0 bases, with 10 bases left between them. This CDR3 contains 13 residues. Looked up from germline, CDR1 is MDHEN and CDR2 is SYDVKM. The CDR3 sequence: CASTQRYSYEQYF. The CDR3 DNA reads TGTGCCAGCACCCAGCGATACTCCTACGAGCAGTACTTC.

The chain links TRBV10-3 to TRBJ2-7; possibly TRBD2 for D (6 bases). The CDR3 is made up of 15 amino acids. Germline assignment: CDR1 ENHRY and CDR2 SYGVKD. V lost 2 bases, J lost 2 bases, and 13 bases lay in between. The CDR3 sequence is CAISEGLASTYEQYF. CDR3 DNA sequence: TGTGCCATCAGTGAGGGGCTAGCGAGTACCTACGAGCAGTACTTC.

The chain couples TRBV7-3 to TRBJ2-1, with D perhaps matching TRBD1 (6 bases). In germline, CDR1 is SGHTA, CDR2 FQGTGA. With 2 bases removed from V and 3 bases from J, the gap between germline ends came to 11 bases. The CDR3 totals 15 residues. CDR3 loop: CASSLRPRGYNEQFF. Written as DNA, the CDR3 is TGTGCCAGCAGCTTACGCCCCAGGGGCTACAATGAGCAGTTCTTC. The full variable domain, in which reference TRBV7-3 and TRBJ2-1 provide the parts outside the CDR3, is GAGVSQTPSNKVTEKGKYVELRCDPISGHTALYWYRQSLGQGPEFLIYFQGTGAADDSGLPNDRFFAVRPEGSVSTLKIQRTERGDSAVYLCASSLRPRGYNEQFFGPGTRLTVL.

On this clone itself: At the DNA level, this CDR3 is encoded by other sequences in the same sample as well. The V and J genes are TRBV28 and TRBJ2-7, with a possible D match to TRBD1 (6 bases). The CDR3 is 14 amino acids. Germline V CDR1 and CDR2: MDHEN, SYDVKM. Trimming took off 1 base at V and 1 base at J, with 8 bases between the two ends. The CDR3 loop reads CASSLFQGSYEQYF. Written as DNA, the CDR3 is TGTGCCAGCAGTTTATTCCAGGGGTCCTACGAGCAGTACTTC.

The genes are TRBV18 and TRBJ1-2; no reliable D call. The germline V gene encodes CDR1 KGHSH and CDR2 LQKENI. V was trimmed by 3 bases and J by 4 bases, leaving 9 bases between them. This CDR3 contains 13 residues. The CDR3 nucleotides read TGTGCCAGCTCACCGGACGGACTCTATGGCTACACCTTC. Translation: CASSPDGLYGYTF.

The gene calls are TRBV6-2 or TRBV6-3 and TRBJ2-7; possible D gene TRBD2, 5 bases. Trimming shortened V by 5 bases and J by 11 bases, and 25 bases separated the two germline ends. The CDR3 length is 15 residues. The germline CDR1 and CDR2 sequences are MNHEY and SVGEGT. The CDR3 spells CASSNEDFFPPEKYF. Here the CDR3 DNA reads TGTGCCAGCAGTAACGAGGACTTTTTTCCCCCAGAAAAGTACTTC.

The count of this clone is one. This CDR3 reads CASSFRTGPSYEQYF. The CDR3 DNA follows: TGTGCCAGCAGCTTCCGGACAGGTCCCTCCTACGAGCAGTACTTC. The genes are TRBV7-2 and TRBJ2-7; 7 bases are a match to TRBD1. V dropped 3 bases and J dropped 0; count of bases not matched to a gene: 5. In germline, CDR1 is SGHTA, CDR2 FQGNSA. The CDR3 length is 15 residues.

The J gene is TRBJ2-1, the V gene TRBV19; 9 bases fit TRBD1. Germline trimming cut 1 base from V and 3 bases from J; bases unmatched to any gene: 7. Germline V gene lookup returns CDR1 LNHDA and CDR2 SQIVND (reference sequence). This CDR3 is built from 17 residues. CDR3 DNA sequence: TGTGCCAGTAGTATAGGGACAGGGGTCCCTAACTACAATGAGCAGTTCTTC. It codes for CASSIGTGVPNYNEQFF.

The chain has TRBV28 and TRBJ2-3, with 10 bases fitting TRBD2. Trimming cost V 5 bases and J 3 bases; bases outside gene matches: 5. This CDR3 comprises 15 residues. Germline CDR1 is MDHEN and CDR2 is SYDVKM. CDR3 nucleotides: TGTGCCAGCAGTCAAGCGGGAGGGCGTACAGATACGCAGTATTTT. It specifies CASSQAGGRTDTQYF.

This clone was found a few times. V gene TRBV19 combines with J gene TRBJ2-5, with 12 nucleotides matching TRBD2. The CDR3 runs to 15 residues. Germline CDR1 reads LNHDA; CDR2 reads SQIVND (reference sequence). V trimming: 6 bases; J trimming: 2 bases; junction bases outside the gene matches: 4. The CDR3 region has the DNA TGTGCCAGTAGCTTCCTAGCGGGAGGGCAAGAGACCCAGTACTTC. The encoded protein is CASSFLAGGQETQYF.

The gene calls are TRBV7-8 and TRBJ1-3; 7 nucleotides agree with TRBD1. Germline V gene data show CDR1 as SGHVS and CDR2 as FQNEAQ. V lost 5 bases to trimming and J lost 2 bases; unmatched junction nucleotides: 9. The CDR3 consists of 16 residues. The CDR3 region is CASSPRTGYTGNTIYF. CDR3 sequence (DNA): TGTGCCAGCAGCCCGAGGACAGGCTACACTGGAAACACCATATATTTT.

The chain has TRBV3-1 (or the pseudogene TRBV3-2) and TRBJ2-3; D perhaps matches TRBD2 (6 bases). The CDR3 loop spans 17 amino acids. The V gene's germline CDR1 is LGHDT and CDR2 YNNKEL (reference sequence). V shed 0 bases and J shed 2 bases, with 15 bases lying between them. CDR3: CASSQDSSEIYTDTQYF. DNA of the CDR3: TGTGCCAGCAGCCAAGATTCTAGCGAGATATACACAGATACGCAGTATTTT.

J is TRBJ1-4 and V is TRBV7-2; 7 nucleotides match TRBD1. CDR3 length equals 15 residues. From germline, CDR1 is SGHTA and CDR2 FQGNSA. Trimming removed 2 bases from V and 8 bases from J; junction bases left unmatched: 8. CDR3 sequence: CASSLSGRGIEKLFF. CDR3 in DNA: TGTGCCAGCAGCTTATCGGGCAGGGGGATAGAAAAACTGTTTTTT.

This clone was recorded a few times. The chain recombines TRBV4-3 with TRBJ1-6; TRBD1 is a possible D gene (6 bases). The germline CDR1 and CDR2 sequences are LGHNA and YSLEER. The ends were cut back, 0 bases at V and 9 bases at J, with 15 bases in the middle. This CDR3 has 16 residues. CDR3 coding DNA: TGCGCCAGCAGCCAAGATCTTGACAGGTCCGGTTCACCCCTCCACTTT. Its protein is CASSQDLDRSGSPLHF.

This chain uses TRBV7-2 with TRBJ2-7, with 9 nucleotides matching TRBD1. With V trimmed by 5 bases and J by 6 bases, 11 bases remained unmatched. CDR1 and CDR2 from the germline V gene are SGHTA and FQGNSA. This CDR3 spans 15 amino acids. The CDR3 protein is CASSEWTGEVSEQYF. CDR3 coding DNA: TGTGCCAGCAGCGAATGGACAGGGGAAGTGAGCGAGCAGTACTTC.